This T cell receptor (beta chain) was sequenced during a study of blood T cells in healthy people across ages. Study-level findings and limits: The study found more naive CD4+ cells and higher diversity in long-lived than aged donors.

CDR1 and CDR2 from the germline V gene are SQVTM and ANQGSEA. The CDR3 has 12 residues. Trimming cost V 7 bases and J 4 bases; bases outside gene matches: 5. There were healthy Caucasian individuals from Russia, aged roughly 6 to 90, serving as donors. This clonotype was counted a few times. The target antigen is unknown. Then a second PCR, running roughly 7 to 11 cycles, was carried out with a sample-barcoded 5' primer and a J-beta primer mix. One entry per CDR3 protein results from TCRdb running MiXCR on the 5' RACE reads. The data contain roughly 500,000 distinct CDR3 sequences, 25% to 30% of them singletons.

This sequence originates from a woman aged 70-85 years in good health. This chain joins TRBV29-1 and TRBJ2-3; 7 bases line up with TRBD2. Material: blood. CDR3 in amino acids: CSGEGSADTQYF. As DNA, the CDR3 is TGCAGCGGGGAGGGAAGCGCAGATACGCAGTATTTT.